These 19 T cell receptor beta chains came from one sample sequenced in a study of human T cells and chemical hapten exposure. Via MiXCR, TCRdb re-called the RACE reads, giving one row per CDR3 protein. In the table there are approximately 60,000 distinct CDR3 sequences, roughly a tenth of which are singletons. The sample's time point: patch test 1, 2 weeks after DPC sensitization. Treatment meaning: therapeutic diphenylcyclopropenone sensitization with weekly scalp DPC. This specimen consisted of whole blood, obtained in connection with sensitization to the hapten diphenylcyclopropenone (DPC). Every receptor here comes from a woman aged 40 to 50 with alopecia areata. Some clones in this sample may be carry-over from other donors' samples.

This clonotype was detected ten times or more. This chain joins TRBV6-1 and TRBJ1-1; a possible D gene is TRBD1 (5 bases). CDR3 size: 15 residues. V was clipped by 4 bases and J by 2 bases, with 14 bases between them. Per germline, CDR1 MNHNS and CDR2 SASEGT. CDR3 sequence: CASSGVGQINTEAFF. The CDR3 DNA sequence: TGTGCCAGCAGTGGGGTGGGGCAGATTAACACTGAAGCTTTCTTT.

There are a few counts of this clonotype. Here the CDR3 reads CASSLPAGLGRELFF. In nucleotides, the CDR3 is TGTGCCAGCAGCTTACCAGCGGGACTTGGGAGGGAGCTGTTTTTT. The rearrangement joins TRBV7-2 to TRBJ2-2; 7 nucleotides match TRBD2. CDR3 length equals 15 residues. CDR1 and CDR2 from the germline V gene are SGHTA and FQGNSA. Trimming cost V 2 bases and J 9 bases; bases outside gene matches: 9.

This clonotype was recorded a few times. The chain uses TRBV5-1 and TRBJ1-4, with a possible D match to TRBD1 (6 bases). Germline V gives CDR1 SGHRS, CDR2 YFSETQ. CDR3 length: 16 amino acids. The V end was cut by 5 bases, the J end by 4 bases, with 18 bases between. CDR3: CASRGASRIYNEKLFF. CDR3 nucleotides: TGCGCCAGCAGGGGGGCGTCTCGGATCTATAATGAAAAACTGTTTTTT.

The CDR3 protein is CATGRGRSYNEQFF. The DNA of the CDR3 is TGTGCCACCGGGAGAGGGAGGTCCTACAATGAGCAGTTCTTC. The chain employs TRBV11-1 and TRBJ2-1; possible D gene TRBD2, 6 bases. The V and J ends lost 10 bases and 1 base respectively, with 14 bases between them. Germline V gene lookup returns CDR1 SGHAT and CDR2 FQDESV (reference sequence). CDR3 length equals 14 residues.

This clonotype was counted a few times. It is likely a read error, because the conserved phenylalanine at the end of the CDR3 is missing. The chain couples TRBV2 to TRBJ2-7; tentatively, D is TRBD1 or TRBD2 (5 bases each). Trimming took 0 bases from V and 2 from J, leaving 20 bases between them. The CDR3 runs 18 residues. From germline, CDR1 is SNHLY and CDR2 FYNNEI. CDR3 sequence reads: CASSEAVGLVGAPYEQYS. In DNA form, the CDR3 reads TGTGCCAGCAGTGAAGCGGTCGGCCTAGTCGGGGCCCCCTACGAGCAGTACTCC.

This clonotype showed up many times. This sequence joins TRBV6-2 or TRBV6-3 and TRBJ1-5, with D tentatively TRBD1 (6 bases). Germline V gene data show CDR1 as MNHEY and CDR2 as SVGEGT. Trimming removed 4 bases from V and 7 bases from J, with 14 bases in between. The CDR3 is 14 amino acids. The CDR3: CASSWNRVDQPQHF. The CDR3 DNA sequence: TGTGCCAGCAGTTGGAACAGGGTGGACCAGCCCCAGCATTTT.

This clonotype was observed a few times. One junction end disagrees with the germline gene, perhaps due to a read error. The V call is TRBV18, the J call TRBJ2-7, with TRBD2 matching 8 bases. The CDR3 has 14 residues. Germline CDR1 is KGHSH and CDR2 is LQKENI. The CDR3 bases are TGTGTCAGCTCACCAGCGGGGGACCCCTACGAGCAGTACTTC. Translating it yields CVSSPAGDPYEQYF.

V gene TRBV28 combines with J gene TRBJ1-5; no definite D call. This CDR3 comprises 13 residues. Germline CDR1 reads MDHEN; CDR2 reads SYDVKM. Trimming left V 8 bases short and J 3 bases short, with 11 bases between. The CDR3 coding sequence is TGTGCCAGCGTATTAACGAACAATCAGCCCCAGCATTTT. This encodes CASVLTNNQPQHF.

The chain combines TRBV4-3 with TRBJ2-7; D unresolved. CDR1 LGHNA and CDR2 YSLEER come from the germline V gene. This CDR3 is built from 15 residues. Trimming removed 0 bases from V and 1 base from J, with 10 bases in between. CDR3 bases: TGCGCCAGCAGCCAAGATAAGAAGGCTTCCTACGAGCAGTACTTC. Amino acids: CASSQDKKASYEQYF.

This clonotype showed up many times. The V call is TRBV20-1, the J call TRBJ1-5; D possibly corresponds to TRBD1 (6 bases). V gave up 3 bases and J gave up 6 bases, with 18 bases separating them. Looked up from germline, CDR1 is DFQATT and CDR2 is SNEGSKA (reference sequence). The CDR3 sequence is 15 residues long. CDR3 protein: CSASRGGQGSQPQHF. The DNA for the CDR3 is TGCAGTGCTAGTCGGGGGGGCCAGGGTAGTCAGCCCCAGCATTTT.

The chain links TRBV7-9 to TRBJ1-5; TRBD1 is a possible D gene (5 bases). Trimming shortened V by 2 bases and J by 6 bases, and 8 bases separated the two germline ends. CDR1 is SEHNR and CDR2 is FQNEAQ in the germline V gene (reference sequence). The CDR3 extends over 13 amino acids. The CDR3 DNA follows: TGTGCCAGCAGCTTACAGGGAGGTCAGCCCCAGCATTTT. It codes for CASSLQGGQPQHF.

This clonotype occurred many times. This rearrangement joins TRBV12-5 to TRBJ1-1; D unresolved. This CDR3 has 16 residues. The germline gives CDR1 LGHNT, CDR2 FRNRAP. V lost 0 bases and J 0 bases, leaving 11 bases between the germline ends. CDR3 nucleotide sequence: TGTGCTAGTGGTTTGGTATCCCACGGGTTGAACACTGAAGCTTTCTTT. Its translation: CASGLVSHGLNTEAFF.

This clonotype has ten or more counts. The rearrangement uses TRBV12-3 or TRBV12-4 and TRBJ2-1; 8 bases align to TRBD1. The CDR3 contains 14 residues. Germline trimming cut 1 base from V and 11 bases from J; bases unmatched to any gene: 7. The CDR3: CASSLVEAGGKQFF. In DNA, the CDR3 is TGTGCCAGCAGTTTAGTTGAGGCAGGGGGCAAGCAGTTCTTC.

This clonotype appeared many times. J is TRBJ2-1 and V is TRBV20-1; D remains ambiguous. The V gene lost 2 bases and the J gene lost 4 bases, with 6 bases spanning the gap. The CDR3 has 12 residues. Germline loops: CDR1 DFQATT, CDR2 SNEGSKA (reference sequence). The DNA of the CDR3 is TGCAGTGCTAGACCCCGATACAATGAGCAGTTCTTC. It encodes CSARPRYNEQFF.

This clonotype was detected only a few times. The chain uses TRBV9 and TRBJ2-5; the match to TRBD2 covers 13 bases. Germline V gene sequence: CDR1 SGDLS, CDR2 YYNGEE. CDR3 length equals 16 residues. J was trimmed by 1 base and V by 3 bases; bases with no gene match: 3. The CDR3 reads CASSGTSGGLQETQYF. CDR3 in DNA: TGTGCCAGCAGCGGGACTAGCGGGGGACTCCAAGAGACCCAGTACTTC.

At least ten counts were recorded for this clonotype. CDR3 DNA: TGTGCCAGCTCCGGAGGTGGAACCGGGGAGCTGTTTTTT. Translating gives CASSGGGTGELFF. The rearrangement links TRBV18 to TRBJ2-2; weak D call: TRBD2 (5 bases). Trimming took off 6 bases at V and 5 bases at J, with 10 bases between the two ends. This CDR3 is 13 amino acids long. CDR1 and CDR2 from the germline V gene are KGHSH and LQKENI.

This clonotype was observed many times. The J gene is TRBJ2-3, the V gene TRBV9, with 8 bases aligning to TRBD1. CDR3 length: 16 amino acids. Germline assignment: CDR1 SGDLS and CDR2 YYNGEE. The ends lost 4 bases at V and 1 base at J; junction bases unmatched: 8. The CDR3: CASSLATGQGTDTQYF. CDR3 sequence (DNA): TGTGCCAGCAGCTTAGCCACGGGACAGGGCACAGATACGCAGTATTTT.

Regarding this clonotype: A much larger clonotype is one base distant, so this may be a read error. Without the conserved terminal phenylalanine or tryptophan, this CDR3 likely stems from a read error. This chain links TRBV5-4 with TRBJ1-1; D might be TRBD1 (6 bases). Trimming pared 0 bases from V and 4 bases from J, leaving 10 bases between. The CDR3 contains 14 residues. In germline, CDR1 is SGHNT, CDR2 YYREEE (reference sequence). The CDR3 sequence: CASSLGQVLTEAFL. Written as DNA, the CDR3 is TGTGCCAGCAGCTTGGGACAGGTACTCACTGAAGCTTTCTTA.

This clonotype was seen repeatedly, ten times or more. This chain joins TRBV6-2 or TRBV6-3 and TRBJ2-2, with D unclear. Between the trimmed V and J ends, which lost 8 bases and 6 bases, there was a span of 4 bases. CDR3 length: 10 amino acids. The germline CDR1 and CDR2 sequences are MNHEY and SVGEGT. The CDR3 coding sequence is TGTGCCAGCGAAGCCGGGGAGCTGTTTTTT. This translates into CASEAGELFF.